This T cell receptor beta chain emerged from a study of sequential checkpoint blockade in melanoma. The method was immunoSEQ multiplex PCR; TCRdb's version includes in-frame clones alone and lacks a portion of them. In the table there are roughly 5,400 clones, under 30% of which are singletons. This clone was observed a few times. Germline V gene lookup returns CDR1 MNHGY and CDR2 SAAAGT. CDR3 length: 13 residues. The V end lost 6 bases, the J end lost 3 bases, and 11 bases lay between the germline ends. Treatment here: randomized to nivolumab then ipilimumab (arm A) or the reverse (arm B). The clonotype originates from a human donor with melanoma. The source was tumor tissue (inferred from file names), collected from a patient given nivolumab and ipilimumab in sequence. This rearrangement joins TRBV6-8 to TRBJ1-2, with D unresolved. The CDR3 is CASSSTDHYGYTF. CDR3 in DNA: TGTGCCAGCAGCTCTACAGACCACTATGGCTACACCTTC.